The rows below give T cell receptor beta chains drawn from one sample of a study of blood T cell repertoires in COVID-19. Using immunoSEQ multiplex PCR, the repertoire was profiled, and TCRdb retains in-frame clones only, with some absent. In the table there are around 310,000 clones, around 91% of which are singletons. Sequencing was performed on peripheral blood. Source of these receptors: a woman aged 40-49 years with COVID-19, enrolled during active disease. Each CDR3 is given with its conserved first and last residue. Each record gives: CDR3 DNA, CDR3 protein, clone size, J gene, D gene, V gene. The D gene is left open where the match is weak. The size of a clone is reported for some rows only, either as once, few or many, or as a class for expanded clones.

TGTGCCAGCAGCCCAGGGACAGGATATGGCTACACCTTC	CASSPGTGYGYTF	NA	TRBJ1-2	TRBD1	TRBV5-4
TGTGCCAGCAGCTTCAGGGGAATGGACACCGGGGAGCTGTTTTTT	CASSFRGMDTGELFF	NA	TRBJ2-2	NA	TRBV7-2
TGTGCCAGCAGCCAATTACTAGCGGGAGGGCAAGGCGGGGAGCTGTTTTTT	CASSQLLAGGQGGELFF	NA	TRBJ2-2	TRBD2	TRBV3-1/TRBV3-2
TGTGCCAGCAGTTCATCCGGGATACTCGGAAACACCATATATTTT	CASSSSGILGNTIYF	NA	TRBJ1-3	NA	TRBV6-6
TGTGCCAGCAGCTCCATTTTTAATAGCGGGATCATCAATGAGCAGTTCTTC	CASSSIFNSGIINEQFF	NA	TRBJ2-1	TRBD2	TRBV7-2
TGTGCCAGCAGCCAAGATAAGACTTTTTCAACTAATGAAAAACTGTTTTTT	CASSQDKTFSTNEKLFF	NA	TRBJ1-4	NA	TRBV3-1/TRBV3-2
TGTGCCAGCAGTTTCCGGGGAGTAACCGGGTATGGCTACACCTTC	CASSFRGVTGYGYTF	NA	TRBJ1-2	NA	TRBV28
TGTGCCAGCAGTGAAGGCGGGCTTCCGGGGGAGCAGTACTTC	CASSEGGLPGEQYF	NA	TRBJ2-7	NA	TRBV2
TGTGCCAGCAGCTTACGGGGGGACTACACCGGGGAGCTGTTTTTT	CASSLRGDYTGELFF	NA	TRBJ2-2	TRBD2	TRBV7-2
TGTGCCAGCTCACTACCATCGACAGCCCCGTGGCTGGATGGCTACACCTTC	CASSLPSTAPWLDGYTF	NA	TRBJ1-2	NA	TRBV18
TGCAGTGCTAGTCGAAGGGAGTTACCCCTCCACTTT	CSASRRELPLHF	NA	TRBJ1-6	NA	TRBV20-1
TGTGCCAGCAGTTACGAGGGACAGGGGGGACAAGAGACCCAGTACTTC	CASSYEGQGGQETQYF	NA	TRBJ2-5	TRBD1	TRBV6-2/TRBV6-3
TGCGCCAGCAGCCAAGGACCGGGACAGGCTGCCTTCTATGGCTACACCTTC	CASSQGPGQAAFYGYTF	NA	TRBJ1-2	TRBD1	TRBV4-3
TGTGCCAGTAAGAGTGAAAAACTGTTTTTT	CASKSEKLFF	NA	TRBJ1-4	NA	TRBV19
TGTGCCAGCAGTTACGATGGGGAGGGCAATCAGCCCCAGCATTTT	CASSYDGEGNQPQHF	NA	TRBJ1-5	NA	TRBV6-5
TGTGCCAGCAGTTCACAGGGGACCTACAATGAGCAGTTCTTC	CASSSQGTYNEQFF	NA	TRBJ2-1	TRBD1	TRBV6-2/TRBV6-3
TGTGCCATTACCGACAGGGTCCAAACTGAAGCTTTCTTT	CAITDRVQTEAFF	NA	TRBJ1-1	TRBD1	TRBV10-3
TGTGCCAGTAGTATAGTGTGGGGACAGGGAGGGCATGGCTACACCTTC	CASSIVWGQGGHGYTF	NA	TRBJ1-2	TRBD1	TRBV19
TGTGCCAGCAGCCAAGAGTCAGGGCGCACCGGGGAGCTGTTTTTT	CASSQESGRTGELFF	NA	TRBJ2-2	NA	TRBV3-1/TRBV3-2
TGCGCCAGCAGCCAAGGAGTTGGGGAGACCTCCGAGCAGTACTTC	CASSQGVGETSEQYF	NA	TRBJ2-7	NA	TRBV4-3
TGTGCCAGCAGTGAAGCCCGGGACAGGGGAAGAGCTTTCTTT	CASSEARDRGRAFF	few	TRBJ1-1	TRBD1	TRBV6-1
TGTGCCAGCAGCACCGTCACGGGGGGAAACACCATATATTTT	CASSTVTGGNTIYF	once	TRBJ1-3	NA	TRBV21-1
TGTGCCACCAGCAGAGAAGGGGGGGACACAACCGGGGAGCTGTTTTTT	CATSREGGDTTGELFF	NA	TRBJ2-2	NA	TRBV15
TGTGCCTGGAGGGGCCCTCACAAAGAGACCCAGTACTTC	CAWRGPHKETQYF	NA	TRBJ2-5	NA	TRBV30
TGTGCCAGCAGCCACAGGGGAGAGGCCTACGAGCAGTACTTC	CASSHRGEAYEQYF	NA	TRBJ2-7	TRBD1	TRBV28
TGTGCCAGCACCCAGGGAGGGGGTGTGAACACCGGGGAGCTGTTTTTT	CASTQGGGVNTGELFF	NA	TRBJ2-2	NA	TRBV28
TGTGCCAGCAGCTTAGCCCCGGATCAGCCCCAGCATTTT	CASSLAPDQPQHF	NA	TRBJ1-5	NA	TRBV7-2
TGTGCCAGCAGCCCCCAGGGGCTCGGGGACGAGCAGTACTTC	CASSPQGLGDEQYF	NA	TRBJ2-7	NA	TRBV27
TGTGCCAGCAGCTTAGGGGCTGAAAAACTGTTTTTT	CASSLGAEKLFF	once	TRBJ1-4	NA	TRBV7-9
TGTGCCACCTCGGCCATGAGGGGGAATTCACCCCTCCACTTT	CATSAMRGNSPLHF	NA	TRBJ1-6	NA	TRBV15
TGTGCCAGCAGCGTAGAGCGGGACAGGGGAATGACTGAAGCTTTCTTT	CASSVERDRGMTEAFF	NA	TRBJ1-1	TRBD1	TRBV9